Listed here are 32 T cell receptor beta chains from one sample, sequenced in a study of blood T cell repertoires in COVID-19. Assay used: immunoSEQ multiplex PCR; TCRdb lists only in-frame clones, some missing. The data hold around 300,000 clones, with 88% observed a single time. Sequenced: PBMCs or T cells enriched from blood (not recorded which). All receptors come from a young man who had recovered from COVID-19.

The chain carries TRBV2 and TRBJ1-1, with TRBD1 matching over 7 bases. Trimming cost V 5 bases and J 4 bases; bases outside gene matches: 7. Germline V gives CDR1 SNHLY, CDR2 FYNNEI. CDR3 size: 14 residues. The CDR3 DNA reads as TGTGCCAGCAGTAACCGGGACAGCGGCACTGAAGCTTTCTTT. It codes for CASSNRDSGTEAFF.

The CDR3 DNA reads as TGTGCCAGCAGTCAACGGGGGGAGGCTCAGCCCCAGCATTTT. Translation: CASSQRGEAQPQHF. The chain joins TRBV28 to TRBJ1-5; possible D gene TRBD1, 5 bases. This CDR3 region has 14 residues. V dropped 5 bases and J dropped 6 bases, with 14 bases sitting between them. Germline-derived CDR1 and CDR2 are MDHEN and SYDVKM.

The chain links TRBV27 to TRBJ2-3; 10 bases fit TRBD1. The germline V gene encodes CDR1 MNHEY and CDR2 SMNVEV (reference sequence). With 4 bases clipped from V and 5 bases from J, the junction kept 9 bases outside the gene matches. The CDR3 totals 16 residues. CDR3 residues: CASSSSGTGAGDTQYF. In nucleotides, the CDR3 is TGTGCCAGCAGTTCCAGTGGGACAGGGGCCGGAGATACGCAGTATTTT.

The chain links TRBV27 to TRBJ2-2; 11 nucleotides agree with TRBD1. Germline V gene lookup returns CDR1 MNHEY and CDR2 SMNVEV (reference sequence). The CDR3 has 17 residues. V shed 6 bases, J shed 7 bases, and the junction held 13 bases outside the gene matches. The CDR3 DNA reads TGTGCCAGCAGCAACAACAGGGGACAGGGGGTTCACGGGGAGCTGTTTTTT. Protein sequence: CASSNNRGQGVHGELFF.

The rearrangement joins TRBV4-1 to TRBJ2-4; perhaps TRBD1 as D (5 bases). The germline gives CDR1 MGHRA, CDR2 YSYEKL. V lost 1 base to trimming and J lost 3 bases, with 22 bases between them. The length of the CDR3 is 19 residues. This CDR3 reads CASSQGSVREGVGKNIQYF. As DNA, the CDR3 is TGCGCCAGCAGCCAAGGATCAGTCAGGGAAGGGGTAGGCAAAAACATTCAGTACTTC.

The chain recombines TRBV11-2 with TRBJ2-1, with D maybe TRBD1 (6 bases). The CDR3 extends over 14 amino acids. Germline values: CDR1 SGHAT, CDR2 FQNNGV. Trimming shortened V by 3 bases and J by 3 bases, and 9 bases separated the two germline ends. In DNA, the CDR3 is TGTGCCAGCAGCTTGTCGGACAGCTACAATGAGCAGTTCTTC. It codes for CASSLSDSYNEQFF.

This clone was seen a few times. This sequence joins TRBV3-1 (or the pseudogene TRBV3-2) and TRBJ1-2; D remains ambiguous. Germline V gene lookup returns CDR1 LGHDT and CDR2 YNNKEL (reference sequence). This CDR3 is 15 amino acids long. Trimming pared 5 bases from V and 7 bases from J, leaving 20 bases between. CDR3 nucleotides: TGTGCCAGCAGCTTTCGACGGGAATCCTCTATTGGCTACACCTTC. This sequence encodes CASSFRRESSIGYTF.

The chain employs TRBV19 and TRBJ1-1; maybe TRBD1 (6 bases). The V gene lost 7 bases and the J gene lost 5 bases, with 11 bases spanning the gap. CDR3 length: 12 residues. Germline V CDR1 and CDR2: LNHDA, SQIVND (reference sequence). The chain's CDR3 is CASMDRRTEAFF. CDR3 DNA: TGTGCCAGTATGGACAGAAGAACTGAAGCTTTCTTT. Together with reference TRBV19 and TRBJ1-1, the CDR3 gives the full variable domain: DGGITQSPKYLFRKEGQNVTLSCEQNLNHDAMYWYRQDPGQGLRLIYYSQIVNDFQKGDIAEGYSVSREKKESFPLTVTSAQKNPTAFYLCASMDRRTEAFFGQGTRLTVV.

This chain joins TRBV3-1 (or the pseudogene TRBV3-2) and TRBJ1-1; TRBD1 matches 7 bases. This CDR3 comprises 14 residues. Germline CDR1 and CDR2: LGHDT and YNNKEL (reference sequence). Losses at the gene ends were 4 bases for V and 0 bases for J; bases not matched to a gene: 2. The CDR3 DNA sequence: TGTGCCAGCAGCCTGGGACAGATGAACACTGAAGCTTTCTTT. As protein: CASSLGQMNTEAFF.

This clone was seen only a few times. V is TRBV9 and J is TRBJ2-2, with D unresolved. V shed 2 bases and J shed 8 bases, with 7 bases lying between them. CDR1 and CDR2 from the germline V gene are SGDLS and YYNGEE. CDR3 length: 12 amino acids. CDR3: CASSVFLGELFF. The DNA for the CDR3 is TGTGCCAGCAGCGTTTTCTTAGGGGAGCTGTTTTTT. Full variable domain (rest looked up from reference TRBV9 and TRBJ2-2): DSGVTQTPKHLITATGQRVTLRCSPRSGDLSVYWYQQSLDQGLQFLIQYYNGEERAKGNILERFSAQQFPDLHSELNLSSLELGDSALYFCASSVFLGELFFGEGSRLTVL.

The chain uses TRBV5-6 and TRBJ2-7, with 13 positions matching TRBD2. In germline, CDR1 is SGHDT, CDR2 YYEEEE. The CDR3 spans 15 residues. V lost 4 bases, J lost 3 bases, and 4 bases stayed unmatched. This chain's CDR3 is CASSPGLAGIYEQYF. CDR3 nucleotides: TGTGCCAGCAGCCCGGGACTAGCGGGGATCTACGAGCAGTACTTC. Full variable domain (outside the CDR3, taken from reference TRBV5-6 and TRBJ2-7): DAGVTQSPTHLIKTRGQQVTLRCSPKSGHDTVSWYQQALGQGPQFIFQYYEEEERQRGNFPDRFSGHQFPNYSSELNVNALLLGDSALYLCASSPGLAGIYEQYFGPGTRLTVT.

The chain carries TRBV5-4 and TRBJ1-5; 9 nucleotides agree with TRBD1. The length of the CDR3 is 19 residues. CDR1 is SGHNT, CDR2 YYREEE, per germline (reference sequence). J gave up 6 bases and V 0 bases, and 16 bases lay outside the gene matches. The CDR3 protein is CASSLARGTGWGKGQPQHF. In nucleotides, the CDR3 is TGTGCCAGCAGCTTGGCCAGAGGGACAGGGTGGGGAAAGGGTCAGCCCCAGCATTTT.

Note on this clone: The sample holds other DNA sequences that translate to the same CDR3. This chain connects TRBV11-2 to TRBJ1-1; D ambiguous. V dropped 0 bases and J dropped 2 bases, with 4 bases sitting between them. Germline loops: CDR1 SGHAT, CDR2 FQNNGV. The CDR3 has 13 residues. CDR3 protein: CASSLDRNTEAFF. DNA of the CDR3: TGTGCCAGCAGCTTAGACAGAAACACTGAAGCTTTCTTT.

The V and J genes are TRBV2 and TRBJ1-1; D possibly corresponds to TRBD1 (6 bases). The CDR3 spans 12 residues. V lost 10 bases to trimming and J lost 12 bases, with 21 bases between them. The germline V gene encodes CDR1 SNHLY and CDR2 FYNNEI. As DNA, the CDR3 is TGTGCCACCACGGTGGGGGCGCAGTCGACTTTCTTT. Translated, it gives CATTVGAQSTFF.

The V gene is TRBV25-1, the J gene TRBJ1-3; D may be TRBD1 (5 bases). This CDR3 comprises 15 residues. Germline V gives CDR1 MGHDK, CDR2 SYGVNS. The ends were cut back, 2 bases at V and 2 bases at J, with 10 bases in the middle. In DNA, the CDR3 is TGTGCCAGCAGTGAACAGGGAATTGCTGGAAACACCATATATTTT. It codes for CASSEQGIAGNTIYF. Full variable domain (remainder filled in from reference TRBV25-1 and TRBJ1-3): EADIYQTPRYLVIGTGKKITLECSQTMGHDKMYWYQQDPGMELHLIHYSYGVNSTEKGDLSSESTVSRIRTEHFPLTLESARPSHTSQYLCASSEQGIAGNTIYFGEGSWLTVV.

V gene TRBV27 combines with J gene TRBJ1-4; 9 bases align to TRBD1. J lost 5 bases, V lost 3 bases, and 16 bases had no gene match. The CDR3 covers 19 residues. Germline CDR1 reads MNHEY; CDR2 reads SMNVEV (reference sequence). CDR3 sequence reads: CASSFSPPGQGLGNEKLFF. Written as DNA, the CDR3 is TGTGCCAGCAGTTTCTCCCCGCCGGGACAGGGCCTTGGGAATGAAAAACTGTTTTTT.

The V call is TRBV10-3, the J call TRBJ2-7; 14 positions agree with TRBD2. This CDR3 spans 13 amino acids. CDR1 is ENHRY and CDR2 is SYGVKD in the germline V gene. Losses at the gene ends were 7 bases for V and 12 bases for J; bases not matched to a gene: 8. The CDR3 DNA reads TGTGCCATCACCGCGACTAGCGGGGGGGTTTGGTACTTC. This encodes CAITATSGGVWYF.

The rearrangement joins TRBV6-5 to TRBJ2-7, with 9 bases lining up with TRBD1. CDR3 length: 14 amino acids. The V and J ends lost 6 bases and 3 bases, in that order; junction bases with no gene match: 6. Germline CDR1 is MNHEY and CDR2 is SVGAGI. The CDR3 nucleotides are TGTGCCAGCAGCCAAAAGACAGGGGGCTACGAGCAGTACTTC. Encoded protein: CASSQKTGGYEQYF.

CDR3 sequence reads: CASSLEPELLAKQYF. The CDR3 nucleotides read TGTGCCAGCAGCTTGGAACCAGAGTTACTAGCGAAGCAGTACTTC. This chain joins TRBV5-8 and TRBJ2-7; 7 positions agree with TRBD2. CDR1 SGHTS and CDR2 YDEGEE come from the germline V gene. CDR3 size: 15 residues. V dropped 0 bases and J dropped 8; count of bases not matched to a gene: 11.

This clone was picked up one time. This sequence joins TRBV14 and TRBJ1-1; 9 bases are shared with TRBD1. With 3 bases clipped from V and 2 bases from J, the junction kept 22 bases outside the gene matches. The CDR3 loop spans 21 amino acids. Germline loops: CDR1 SGHDN, CDR2 FVKESK. The CDR3 sequence: CASSQNRGLRLPGGGNTEAFF. The CDR3 DNA sequence: TGTGCCAGCAGCCAGAACAGGGGGCTGCGGCTACCCGGCGGGGGAAACACTGAAGCTTTCTTT.

This chain joins TRBV28 and TRBJ2-7; D is unclear. Germline CDR1 is MDHEN and CDR2 is SYDVKM. The CDR3 extends over 11 amino acids. Trimming removed 5 bases at V and 2 bases at J, with 4 bases between. Written as DNA, the CDR3 is TGTGCCAGCAGTCAAACCTACGAGCAGTACTTC. This translates into CASSQTYEQYF.

The CDR3 loop reads CASSLVPDEQYF. In DNA form, the CDR3 reads TGTGCCAGCAGCTTGGTCCCGGACGAGCAGTACTTC. The rearrangement links TRBV5-6 to TRBJ2-7; D gene ambiguous. V was shortened by 0 bases and J by 5 bases, with 6 bases between the two germline ends. Per the germline V gene, CDR1 is SGHDT and CDR2 is YYEEEE. This CDR3 region has 12 residues.

The V call is TRBV3-1 (or the pseudogene TRBV3-2), the J call TRBJ2-1, with 13 bases identical to TRBD2. CDR3 length: 17 residues. Germline CDR1 LGHDT, CDR2 YNNKEL (reference sequence). V gave up 5 bases and J gave up 0 bases; unmatched junction bases: 4. The CDR3 DNA reads TGTGCCAGCAGCAAACGGACTAGCGGGAGCTCCTACAATGAGCAGTTCTTC. Its protein product is CASSKRTSGSSYNEQFF.

The chain has TRBV5-1 and TRBJ2-1; 7 nucleotides match TRBD2. The junction had 9 bases not matched to a gene; V was cut back by 3 bases and J by 6 bases. This CDR3 region has 15 residues. CDR1 is SGHRS, CDR2 YFSETQ, per germline. The CDR3 loop is CASSSRTSAVNEQFF. In nucleotides, the CDR3 is TGCGCCAGCAGCTCGCGTACTAGCGCCGTCAATGAGCAGTTCTTC.

This chain uses TRBV15 with TRBJ1-1; 8 bases are shared with TRBD1. The germline gives CDR1 LNHNV, CDR2 YYDKDF (reference sequence). CDR3 length: 16 residues. After removal of 5 bases from V and 2 bases from J, the junction contained 10 bases not matched to a gene. CDR3 in DNA: TGTGCCACCAGCCGCGTTCCCGGGACAGGCAACACTGAAGCTTTCTTT. Amino acid sequence: CATSRVPGTGNTEAFF.

The chain recombines TRBV4-2 with TRBJ2-3; 8 bases line up with TRBD2. The trim removed 0 bases at V and 0 bases at J, leaving 14 bases unmatched. This CDR3 has 20 amino acids. Germline CDR1 and CDR2: LGHNA and YNFKEQ. The DNA for the CDR3 is TGTGCCAGCAGCCAAGAACTAGCGGCCCACCCCCGAATAAGCACAGATACGCAGTATTTT. Its translation: CASSQELAAHPRISTDTQYF.

This rearrangement joins TRBV9 to TRBJ2-5; D possibly corresponds to TRBD1 (6 bases). Trimming pared 4 bases from V and 2 bases from J, leaving 12 bases between. This CDR3 has 14 residues. Germline CDR1 is SGDLS and CDR2 is YYNGEE. This CDR3 reads CASSTYGTQETQYF. The CDR3 coding sequence is TGTGCCAGCAGCACCTACGGGACACAAGAGACCCAGTACTTC. The full variable domain, rest sourced from reference TRBV9 and TRBJ2-5, is DSGVTQTPKHLITATGQRVTLRCSPRSGDLSVYWYQQSLDQGLQFLIQYYNGEERAKGNILERFSAQQFPDLHSELNLSSLELGDSALYFCASSTYGTQETQYFGPGTRLLVL.

The rearrangement uses TRBV30 and TRBJ1-1; D gene uncertain. Trimming stripped 2 bases from V and 5 bases from J, with 30 bases between. Germline V gene sequence: CDR1 GTSNPN, CDR2 SVGIG (reference sequence). The length of the CDR3 is 19 residues. CDR3 DNA sequence: TGTGCCTGGAGTCCCCATTCTAAACACCCGGGATTCCGAAAAACTGAAGCTTTCTTT. Translation gives CAWSPHSKHPGFRKTEAFF. The full variable domain, rest sourced from reference TRBV30 and TRBJ1-1, is SQTIHQWPATLVQPVGSPLSLECTVEGTSNPNLYWYRQAAGRGLQLLFYSVGIGQISSEVPQNLSASRPQDRQFILSSKKLLLSDSGFYLCAWSPHSKHPGFRKTEAFFGQGTRLTVV.

The chain uses TRBV7-9 and TRBJ1-4; 8 bases map to TRBD1. With V trimmed by 4 bases and J by 0 bases, 7 bases remained unmatched. The CDR3 runs 17 residues. Germline V gene data show CDR1 as SEHNR and CDR2 as FQNEAQ (reference sequence). CDR3 bases: TGTGCCAGCAGCTCAACAATACAGGGGGCAACTAATGAAAAACTGTTTTTT. Translating gives CASSSTIQGATNEKLFF.

The table lists this clone with a few counts. The chain links TRBV2 to TRBJ1-1, with D possibly being TRBD1 (5 bases). The CDR3 length is 12 residues. Trimming took 4 bases from V and 6 from J, leaving 9 bases between them. Germline assignment: CDR1 SNHLY and CDR2 FYNNEI. CDR3 coding DNA: TGTGCCAGCAGTGGCGGGGGACCTGAAGCTTTCTTT. As protein: CASSGGGPEAFF.

The chain has TRBV2 and TRBJ1-5; TRBD1 matches 7 bases. The V segment lost 6 bases and the J segment 4 bases; nucleotides outside the gene matches: 9. The CDR3 sequence is 15 residues long. The germline gives CDR1 SNHLY, CDR2 FYNNEI. The CDR3 region is CASSPRQGSNQPQHF. CDR3 DNA: TGTGCCAGCAGCCCCCGACAGGGAAGTAATCAGCCCCAGCATTTT.

This chain links TRBV30 with TRBJ1-1; D is perhaps TRBD1 (6 bases). Deletions cut 0 bases from V and 6 bases from J, with 14 bases between. This CDR3 is built from 14 residues. The germline CDR1 and CDR2 sequences are GTSNPN and SVGIG (reference sequence). The CDR3 is CAWSVWGRIAEAFF. The CDR3 DNA follows: TGTGCCTGGAGTGTATGGGGGCGGATCGCTGAAGCTTTCTTT.